What follows are 29 T cell receptor beta chains derived from one specimen sequenced in a study of T-cell memory formation after mild COVID-19. TCRdb redid the calling of the 5' RACE reads with MiXCR, one entry per CDR3 protein. The sample contains 210,000 or so distinct CDR3 sequences, approximately 20% of which appear only once. Sequenced material: PBMCs or a T cell subset sorted from them (not recorded which). All receptors derive from an adult woman who had mild COVID-19 (a few samples of this study predate the infection). Cell type and time point are not known.

This chain connects TRBV29-1 to TRBJ2-3; the D gene could be TRBD1 or TRBD2 (5 bases each). Per the germline V gene, CDR1 is SQVTM and CDR2 is ANQGSEA. The CDR3 spans 14 residues. V was cut by 2 bases and J by 1 base, with 10 bases left in between. The CDR3 nucleotides are TGCAGCGTTGAACTAGGGGACGGCACAGATACGCAGTATTTT. This gives the protein CSVELGDGTDTQYF.

This clonotype was found a few times. The chain combines TRBV5-6 with TRBJ1-1, with no clear D. The germline V and J ends were trimmed by 3 bases and 5 bases, with 11 bases remaining between them. The germline V gene has CDR1 SGHDT and CDR2 YYEEEE. The CDR3 runs to 13 residues. CDR3 protein: CASSSRFSTEAFF. DNA of the CDR3: TGTGCCAGCAGCTCGCGGTTTAGTACTGAAGCTTTCTTT.

This clonotype was found a few times. V gene TRBV5-6 combines with J gene TRBJ1-1; D unclear. V gave up 4 bases and J gave up 0 bases, with 7 bases separating them. The germline V gene has CDR1 SGHDT and CDR2 YYEEEE. This CDR3 has 13 residues. The CDR3 DNA sequence: TGTGCCAGCAGCGCCGACATGAACACTGAAGCTTTCTTT. It encodes CASSADMNTEAFF.

In its sample, this clonotype was seen a few times. The J gene is TRBJ1-2, the V gene TRBV20-1, with 9 bases lining up with TRBD1. Per the germline V gene, CDR1 is DFQATT and CDR2 is SNEGSKA (reference sequence). The CDR3 loop spans 14 amino acids. The junction had 11 bases not matched to a gene; V was cut back by 4 bases and J by 8 bases. The CDR3 sequence: CSATVDRGTGGYTF. In DNA form, the CDR3 reads TGCAGTGCTACGGTAGACAGGGGGACGGGCGGCTACACCTTC.

There are a few counts of this clonotype. The gene calls are TRBV11-2 and TRBJ1-1, with a weak D call TRBD1 (5 bases). Per germline, CDR1 SGHAT and CDR2 FQNNGV. V lost 3 bases, J lost 1 base, and 12 bases lay in between. CDR3 size: 15 residues. The DNA of the CDR3 is TGTGCCAGCAGCTTCCTGCAGGGTAGGAACACTGAAGCTTTCTTT. This encodes CASSFLQGRNTEAFF.

This clonotype appeared a few times. The chain joins TRBV3-1 to TRBJ2-3; weak D call: TRBD2 (6 bases). This CDR3 region has 17 residues. CDR1 and CDR2 from the germline V gene are LGHDT and YNNKEL (reference sequence). Deletions cut 0 bases from V and 2 bases from J, with 15 bases between. Here the CDR3 DNA reads TGTGCCAGCAGCCAAGACTTACTAGCTTTATACACAGATACGCAGTATTTT. Translated: CASSQDLLALYTDTQYF.

V gene TRBV7-2 combines with J gene TRBJ2-5, with TRBD2 as a possible D gene (5 bases). Trimming removed 6 bases from V and 4 bases from J, with 15 bases in between. The length of the CDR3 is 14 residues. CDR1 and CDR2 (germline): SGHTA, FQGNSA. CDR3 residues: CASSPRARVETQYF. The DNA of the CDR3 is TGTGCCAGCAGTCCGAGGGCCCGGGTAGAGACCCAGTACTTC.

This chain links TRBV9 with TRBJ1-6; D is ambiguous. V gave up 4 bases and J gave up 9 bases, with 14 bases separating them. The CDR3 totals 14 residues. CDR1 SGDLS and CDR2 YYNGEE come from the germline V gene. CDR3 DNA: TGTGCCAGCAGCCCGGAACCGAGTGGTTCACCCCTCCACTTT. Amino acids: CASSPEPSGSPLHF.

This clonotype appeared a few times. The chain links TRBV7-2 to TRBJ2-3; TRBD2 aligns across 9 bases. V dropped 1 base and J dropped 4; count of bases not matched to a gene: 9. The CDR3 loop spans 17 amino acids. CDR1 is SGHTA, CDR2 FQGNSA, per germline. CDR3 protein: CASSLEASGIRADTQYF. CDR3 nucleotides: TGTGCCAGCAGCTTAGAGGCTAGCGGGATTCGTGCAGATACGCAGTATTTT.

The J gene is TRBJ2-1, the V gene TRBV5-1; maybe TRBD2 (6 bases). Germline CDR1 SGHRS, CDR2 YFSETQ. V gave up 0 bases and J gave up 0 bases, with 16 bases separating them. The CDR3 sequence is 18 residues long. The CDR3 nucleotides are TGCGCCAGCAGCTTGGAAGCTCGGGAGTGGAGCTCCTACAATGAGCAGTTCTTC. Translation: CASSLEAREWSSYNEQFF.

The chain has TRBV2 and TRBJ2-2, with D perhaps being TRBD1 or TRBD2 (5 bases each). Germline lookup yields CDR1 SNHLY and CDR2 FYNNEI. Trimming took 3 bases from V and 6 from J, leaving 11 bases between them. This CDR3 has 14 residues. The CDR3 spells CASSDRGVSGELFF. CDR3 bases: TGTGCCAGCAGTGACCGGGGCGTTTCCGGGGAGCTGTTTTTT.

The chain links TRBV7-9 to TRBJ2-5, with D possibly TRBD2 on 6 matching bases. This CDR3 spans 16 amino acids. Germline V CDR1 and CDR2: SEHNR, FQNEAQ (reference sequence). The V end lost 3 bases, the J end lost 1 base, and 15 bases lay between the germline ends. The CDR3 here is CASSLRGGGPQETQYF. CDR3 coding DNA: TGTGCCAGCAGCTTGCGGGGAGGCGGGCCCCAAGAGACCCAGTACTTC.

The CDR3 coding sequence is TGTGCCACCAGCAACCAGGGGGTGGGGAACATTCAGTACTTC. Translated, it gives CATSNQGVGNIQYF. The chain couples TRBV15 to TRBJ2-4; TRBD1 matches 7 bases. The V and J ends lost 4 bases and 7 bases, in that order; junction bases with no gene match: 7. CDR3 length equals 14 residues. Per germline, CDR1 LNHNV and CDR2 YYDKDF (reference sequence).

The chain uses TRBV5-1 and TRBJ2-1; 7 bases agree with TRBD1. Looked up from germline, CDR1 is SGHRS and CDR2 is YFSETQ. The CDR3 is 14 amino acids. Germline trimming cut 4 bases from V and 6 bases from J; bases unmatched to any gene: 7. CDR3 DNA: TGCGCCAGCAGCCCCGGGACAGCCCCCAATGAGCAGTTCTTC. Translating gives CASSPGTAPNEQFF.

The V gene is TRBV6-1, the J gene TRBJ1-1; D may be TRBD1 (5 bases). Germline V gives CDR1 MNHNS, CDR2 SASEGT. The CDR3 is made up of 16 amino acids. The V gene lost 3 bases and the J gene lost 5 bases, with 19 bases spanning the gap. The CDR3 here is CASSDGFRGVRTEAFF. The CDR3 region has the DNA TGTGCCAGCAGTGACGGTTTTCGGGGGGTACGGACTGAAGCTTTCTTT.

This clonotype was counted only a few times. The rearrangement uses TRBV25-1 and TRBJ1-5; D unresolved. This CDR3 is 13 amino acids long. The germline V and J ends were trimmed by 1 base and 4 bases, with 5 bases remaining between them. Germline V gene sequence: CDR1 MGHDK, CDR2 SYGVNS. CDR3 coding DNA: TGTGCCAGCAGTGAATCCAGGAATCAGCCCCAGCATTTT. Amino acid sequence: CASSESRNQPQHF.

This chain joins TRBV5-5 and TRBJ2-3; no firm D call. The V gene's germline CDR1 is SGHKS and CDR2 YYEKEE (reference sequence). V was clipped by 4 bases and J by 4 bases, with 13 bases between them. The CDR3 covers 14 residues. The CDR3: CASSRRTSADTQYF. The DNA for the CDR3 is TGTGCCAGCAGCCGTCGGACCAGCGCAGATACGCAGTATTTT.

The sample holds a few counts of this clonotype. The genes are TRBV30 and TRBJ2-5; tentatively, D is TRBD2 (6 bases). The CDR3 totals 13 residues. The V end lost 5 bases, the J end lost 3 bases, and 13 bases lay between the germline ends. Germline CDR1 is GTSNPN and CDR2 is SVGIG (reference sequence). The CDR3 loop is CAWGGNSKETQYF. Written as DNA, the CDR3 is TGTGCCTGGGGAGGGAACAGCAAAGAGACCCAGTACTTC.

This clonotype was observed a few times. This chain uses TRBV12-3 or TRBV12-4 with TRBJ1-1, with 7 bases lining up with TRBD1. The CDR3 is 18 residues long. Trimming removed 2 bases from V and 5 bases from J; junction bases left unmatched: 17. Written as DNA, the CDR3 is TGTGCCAGCAGTTTAACGCGTAGTCTAGGGGGCTTGGGGACTGAAGCTTTCTTT. Amino acids: CASSLTRSLGGLGTEAFF.

The chain carries TRBV5-5 and TRBJ1-3; a weak D match, TRBD1 (5 bases). Looked up from germline, CDR1 is SGHKS and CDR2 is YYEKEE (reference sequence). This CDR3 has 17 residues. V lost 4 bases and J lost 3, with 20 bases in between. The CDR3 loop reads CASSPAPQGNFGNTIYF. The CDR3 region has the DNA TGTGCCAGCAGCCCAGCCCCGCAGGGAAATTTTGGAAACACCATATATTTT.

V gene TRBV3-1 combines with J gene TRBJ2-3, with D uncertain. The CDR3 covers 12 residues. CDR1 is LGHDT, CDR2 YNNKEL, per germline (reference sequence). V was pared by 0 bases and J by 5 bases, with 3 bases between. CDR3 sequence (DNA): TGTGCCAGCAGCCAAGACGGAGATACGCAGTATTTT. It translates to CASSQDGDTQYF.

The chain is built from TRBV12-3 or TRBV12-4 and TRBJ2-1; the D gene is possibly TRBD2 (5 bases). The CDR3 consists of 16 residues. V was trimmed by 4 bases and J by 5 bases, leaving 18 bases between them. This CDR3 is CASSSHSRGVNNEQFF. The CDR3 bases are TGTGCCAGCAGTTCACATTCCCGGGGAGTCAACAATGAGCAGTTCTTC.

This clonotype was counted between two and nine times. The chain joins TRBV6-5 to TRBJ2-2, with D tentatively TRBD2 (5 bases). The V end lost 5 bases, the J end lost 4 bases, and 11 bases lay between the germline ends. Germline CDR1 and CDR2: MNHEY and SVGAGI. The CDR3 runs to 14 residues. The CDR3 sequence is CASSGGLATGELFF. In DNA form, the CDR3 reads TGTGCCAGCAGTGGCGGACTTGCCACCGGGGAGCTGTTTTTT.

The table lists this clonotype with a few counts. The chain carries TRBV6-5 and TRBJ1-2; 7 nucleotides match TRBD1. The J segment lost 4 bases and the V segment lost 2 bases, leaving 7 bases of the junction unmatched. This CDR3 spans 15 amino acids. The V gene's germline CDR1 is MNHEY and CDR2 SVGAGI. In nucleotides, the CDR3 is TGTGCCAGCAGTTACCTCCAGGGGGAGGGCTATGGCTACACCTTC. Translated, it gives CASSYLQGEGYGYTF.

V usage is TRBV6-2 or TRBV6-3 and J usage is TRBJ1-1; D possibly corresponds to TRBD1 (6 bases). Germline loops: CDR1 MNHEY, CDR2 SVGEGT. Deletions cut 8 bases from V and 1 base from J, with 14 bases between. The CDR3 runs to 14 residues. CDR3 residues: CASSGQGRNTEAFF. CDR3 DNA sequence: TGTGCCAGCTCGGGGCAGGGGAGGAACACTGAAGCTTTCTTT.

This clonotype was observed a few times. The rearrangement joins TRBV10-3 to TRBJ2-7; TRBD1 aligns across 8 bases. Germline V CDR1 and CDR2: ENHRY, SYGVKD. This CDR3 has 17 residues. The J segment lost 5 bases and the V segment lost 5 bases, leaving 17 bases of the junction unmatched. DNA of the CDR3: TGTGCCATCAGTCCTGACAGAGGACAGGGAGTTGTCGACGAGCAGTACTTC. Translating it yields CAISPDRGQGVVDEQYF.

The rearrangement links TRBV2 to TRBJ2-2; 10 bases match TRBD2. From germline, CDR1 is SNHLY and CDR2 FYNNEI. With V trimmed by 4 bases and J by 8 bases, 7 bases remained unmatched. The CDR3 covers 15 residues. The CDR3 protein is CASSGSSGGRGELFF. CDR3 DNA sequence: TGTGCCAGCAGTGGTTCTAGCGGGGGTCGGGGGGAGCTGTTTTTT.

This sequence joins TRBV7-2 and TRBJ2-1, with 7 bases that match TRBD2. The CDR3 contains 15 residues. The V segment lost 4 bases and the J segment 0 bases; nucleotides outside the gene matches: 3. Germline V gene lookup returns CDR1 SGHTA and CDR2 FQGNSA. CDR3 DNA: TGTGCCAGCAGCTCCGGGGGGAACTCCTACAATGAGCAGTTCTTC. It encodes CASSSGGNSYNEQFF.

The chain links TRBV6-5 to TRBJ2-7; 7 nucleotides align to TRBD2. V dropped 6 bases and J dropped 7; count of bases not matched to a gene: 12. The germline gives CDR1 MNHEY, CDR2 SVGAGI. The CDR3 contains 14 residues. In nucleotides, the CDR3 is TGTGCCAGCAGGATGGACAACACCGGGGGGGAGCAGTACTTC. Protein: CASRMDNTGGEQYF.